A selection of T cell receptor beta chains follows, all from one sample in a study of identifying expanded T cells in peripheral blood. Using immunoSEQ multiplex PCR, the repertoire was profiled, and TCRdb retains in-frame clones only, with some absent. In the table there are roughly 56,000 clones, about 85% of which are singletons. The sample was blood. The receptors here all came from a person between 18 and 75 years old in good health. Both conserved end residues are part of each CDR3. The D gene is left open where the match is weak. Not all rows give a size; the values are once, few, many and, for expanded clones, a class.

>NA|TRBV18|NA|TRBJ1-1
TGTGCCAGCTCACTAGGACAAGCCAACACTGAAGCTTTCTTT
CASSLGQANTEAFF
>NA|TRBV18|NA|TRBJ2-3
TGTGCCAGCTCCATCCGGGCTGGGCTTAGCACAGATACGCAGTATTTT
CASSIRAGLSTDTQYF
>NA|TRBV2|TRBD1|TRBJ1-1
TGTGCCAGCAGCCCGGGACAGGGGGCTCAGAGGAACACTGAAGCTTTCTTT
CASSPGQGAQRNTEAFF
>NA|TRBV10-2|TRBD2|TRBJ2-3
TGCGCCAGCAGGACGGGAGGTGGAGATACGCAGTATTTT
CASRTGGGDTQYF
>NA|TRBV7-9|NA|TRBJ2-1
TGTGCCAGCAACCCAGGGCTCTTGAGGACGGGAGAGCAGTTCTTC
CASNPGLLRTGEQFF
>NA|TRBV30|NA|TRBJ1-2
TGTGCCTGGAGTGTAATACACCGAGCCAACTATGGCTACACCTTC
CAWSVIHRANYGYTF
>NA|TRBV28|TRBD1|TRBJ1-1
TGTGCCAGCAGTTTAGGGACAGGGGGCGTAATGAGGGCTTTCTTT
CASSLGTGGVMRAFF
>NA|TRBV7-8|TRBD2|TRBJ2-3
TGTGCCAGCAGCTCCGCTAGCGGGAGGGCCGTCCGCACGCAGTATTTT
CASSSASGRAVRTQYF
>NA|TRBV2|NA|TRBJ2-2
TGTGCCAGCAGTTTGGGTTCGAACACCGGGGAGCTGTTTTTT
CASSLGSNTGELFF
>NA|TRBV12-5|NA|TRBJ1-1
TGTGCTAGTGGTTTGGTTTTAGGTGCGAACACTGAAGCTTTCTTT
CASGLVLGANTEAFF
>few|TRBV5-1|NA|TRBJ1-4
TGCGCCAGCAGCTTTGGACTTGGAGGAGAAAAACTGTTTTTT
CASSFGLGGEKLFF
>NA|TRBV19|NA|TRBJ2-3
TGTGCCAGTAGTATCGGCCCCGCGAAGCTTTCTACCACAGATACGCAGTATTTT
CASSIGPAKLSTTDTQYF
>NA|TRBV30|NA|TRBJ1-2
TGTGCCTGGAGGGGCAGGTCCGCTAACTATGGCTACACCTTC
CAWRGRSANYGYTF
>NA|TRBV9|TRBD1|TRBJ1-4
TGTGCCAGCAGCGCGGCCGGGACAGGTATAGAAAAACTGTTTTTT
CASSAAGTGIEKLFF
>NA|TRBV25-1|NA|TRBJ1-2
TGTGCCAGCACCAAAATGGGGTTCTATGGCTACACCTTC
CASTKMGFYGYTF
>NA|TRBV18|NA|TRBJ1-5
TGTGCCAGCTCACCAAAAGGGACGGACAATCAGCCCCAGCATTTT
CASSPKGTDNQPQHF
>NA|TRBV9|TRBD2|TRBJ2-1
TGTGCCAGCAGCGTAGATCTAACGGGAGGGCGGAATGAGCAGTTCTTC
CASSVDLTGGRNEQFF
>NA|TRBV7-2|NA|TRBJ1-2
TGTGCCAGCAGCTTGGGACCACGAGTGCCTGGCTATGGCTACACCTTC
CASSLGPRVPGYGYTF
>NA|TRBV5-6|NA|TRBJ2-3
TGTGCCAGCAGCCTATTAGGAGGGCCCCTAGGCGACACAGATACGCAGTATTTT
CASSLLGGPLGDTDTQYF
>NA|TRBV6-1|TRBD2|TRBJ2-5
TGTGCCAGCAGCGTTAGCGGGGGCCTCCAAGAGACCCAGTACTTC
CASSVSGGLQETQYF
>once|TRBV7-3|NA|TRBJ1-1
TGTGCCAGCAGCTCCTCGATGAACACTGAAGCTTTCTTT
CASSSSMNTEAFF
>NA|TRBV30|TRBD1|TRBJ1-2
TGTGCCTGGAGTGTACTACAGGGGGGTGGCTACACCTTC
CAWSVLQGGGYTF
>NA|TRBV2|TRBD1|TRBJ1-1
TGTGCCAGCAGTAAGCCGACAGGGGGCACTGAAGCTTTCTTT
CASSKPTGGTEAFF
>NA|TRBV7-6|TRBD1|TRBJ2-2
TGTGCCAGCAGCTGGACAGGGGTCACCGGGGAGCTGTTTTTT
CASSWTGVTGELFF
>NA|TRBV5-6|TRBD2|TRBJ2-2
TGTGCCAGCAGCCCGGACCAGCGGGGGCTGGGCGCCGGGGAGCTGTTTTTT
CASSPDQRGLGAGELFF
>NA|TRBV2|TRBD2|TRBJ2-1
TGTGCCAGCAGTGGAGAAGCGGGGGACAATGAGCAGTTCTTC
CASSGEAGDNEQFF
>NA|TRBV30|NA|TRBJ1-1
TGTGCCTGTCGTAAATTGGGGAACACTGAAGCTTTCTTT
CACRKLGNTEAFF
>NA|TRBV7-2|NA|TRBJ2-1
TGTGCCAGCAGCTTAGTAGCCGACAATGAGCAGTTCTTC
CASSLVADNEQFF
>once|TRBV7-9|NA|TRBJ2-7
TGTGCCAGCAGCTTGGCTAGTCCGTTCTACGAGCAGTACTTC
CASSLASPFYEQYF
>NA|TRBV6-1|NA|TRBJ2-4
TGTGCCAGCAGTTCTCACCCAGAAGCCAAAAACATTCAGTACTTC
CASSSHPEAKNIQYF
>NA|TRBV12-5|NA|TRBJ2-1
TGTGCTAGTGGTTTTTTAGACAATGAGCAGTTCTTC
CASGFLDNEQFF
>NA|TRBV6-1|TRBD1|TRBJ1-2
TGTGCCAGCAGTGGCCCCGGGACAGGGTATGATGGCTACACCTTC
CASSGPGTGYDGYTF
>once|TRBV5-1|TRBD1|TRBJ1-1
TGCGCCAGCAGGACGGGACAGGGGCTCTGGGGCACTGAAGCTTTCTTT
CASRTGQGLWGTEAFF
>NA|TRBV6-1|NA|TRBJ1-1
TGTGCCAGCCTACACTTCCGAGGAGCTTTCTTT
CASLHFRGAFF
>NA|TRBV10-3|TRBD2|TRBJ2-3
TGTGCCATCAGTTCTAGCGGAGCTAGCACAGATACGCAGTATTTT
CAISSSGASTDTQYF
>NA|TRBV9|NA|TRBJ2-7
TGTGCCAGCAGCCCTCGGTGGCACTCCTACGAGCAGTACTTC
CASSPRWHSYEQYF
>NA|TRBV29-1|NA|TRBJ1-1
TGCAGCGTAGAACCCGACAATCTCCGCACTGAAGCTTTCTTT
CSVEPDNLRTEAFF
>once|TRBV6-5|TRBD2|TRBJ2-7
TGTGCCAGCAGTCGGGGGACTAGCGGTTCCTACGAGCAGTACTTC
CASSRGTSGSYEQYF
>NA|TRBV6-5|NA|TRBJ2-5
TGTGCCATCAGTTATCCAGACAGGGCCGGAGGGTCCCAGTACTTC
CAISYPDRAGGSQYF
>once|TRBV4-1|TRBD1|TRBJ1-3
TGCGCCAGCAGCCTAATGACAGGGATTGGGAACACCATATATTTT
CASSLMTGIGNTIYF
>NA|TRBV30|NA|TRBJ1-5
TGTGCCTGGAACACCGGGACAAATAATCAGCCCCAGCATTTT
CAWNTGTNNQPQHF
>NA|TRBV4-1|NA|TRBJ2-7
TGCGCCAGCAGCCAAGCCCCTAGCGTCCTGTACGAGCAGTACTTC
CASSQAPSVLYEQYF
>NA|TRBV4-1|NA|TRBJ1-3
TGCGCCAGCAGCCAACCGGGCCCCTCTGGAAACACCATATATTTT
CASSQPGPSGNTIYF
>once|TRBV19|TRBD1|TRBJ1-1
TGTGCCAGTAGTCTCGCGACAGGGATCAACACTGAAGCTTTCTTT
CASSLATGINTEAFF
>few|TRBV29-1|NA|TRBJ2-5
TGCAGCGTTGAAGCTAGGCGGCAAGAGACCCAGTACTTC
CSVEARRQETQYF
>NA|TRBV5-8|NA|TRBJ2-3
TGTGCCAGCAGCTCAGGGAATTCCCTGATCCGCACAGATACGCAGTATTTT
CASSSGNSLIRTDTQYF
>NA|TRBV11-3|TRBD2|TRBJ2-7
TGTGCCAGCAGCTTAGACGGACGGACTAGCGGGGGGAGCTCCTACGAGCAGTACTTC
CASSLDGRTSGGSSYEQYF
>NA|TRBV4-2|TRBD1|TRBJ1-1
TGTGCCAGCAGCCAATCCGGGGCGATACAGGGGCTCGGGGGCACTGAAGCTTTCTTT
CASSQSGAIQGLGGTEAFF
>few|TRBV9|TRBD1|TRBJ2-3
TGTGCCAGCAGCGCGTTGGGACAGAACGCAGATACGCAGTATTTT
CASSALGQNADTQYF
>NA|TRBV21-1|NA|TRBJ1-3
NA
CASSNLGVGAGNTIYF
>NA|TRBV11-2|NA|TRBJ2-5
TGTGCCAGCAGCTTAGCTGTACAGACCCAGTACTTC
CASSLAVQTQYF
>NA|TRBV7-9|NA|TRBJ2-5
TGTGCCAGCAGCCCAAAAGAGACCCAGTACTTC
CASSPKETQYF
>NA|TRBV5-8|TRBD1|TRBJ2-5
TGTGCCAGCAACCGGGACAGGGGAGAGACCCAGTACTTC
CASNRDRGETQYF
>NA|TRBV5-1|TRBD1|TRBJ1-2
TGCGCCAGCAGCTTGGAACAGGGGCCGGATTCATATGGCTACACCTTC
CASSLEQGPDSYGYTF
>once|TRBV7-6|NA|TRBJ1-1
TGTGCCAGCAGCTCGTATCGGGGGAGGAACACTGAAGCTTTCTTT
CASSSYRGRNTEAFF
>NA|TRBV7-9|NA|TRBJ1-2
TGTGCCAGCAGCCCTCCCGTCAACACCGAGGTGCGAGGCTACACCTTC
CASSPPVNTEVRGYTF